A selection of T cell receptor beta chains follows, all from one sample in a study of T cells after yellow fever vaccination. TCRdb reprocessed the 5' RACE reads with MiXCR, giving one entry per CDR3 protein. The table records about 170,000 distinct CDR3 sequences, approximately 9.9% of them present only once. The source was CD8+ T cells sorted from PBMCs, collected 15 days after the yellow fever booster vaccination. The receptors shown here come from a young man who received the YFV17D yellow fever vaccine. CDR3s include the opening cysteine and the closing phenylalanine or tryptophan. Fields, in order: D gene, J gene, V gene, CDR3 protein. The D gene is left open where the match is weak.

>-|TRBJ2-5|TRBV18
CASSPDRNQETQYF
>-|TRBJ2-2|TRBV10-3
CAISESGTGELFF
>-|TRBJ2-3|TRBV5-1
CASSLVYDTDTQYF
>TRBD1|TRBJ2-4|TRBV20-1
CSANFPGQGVDIQYF
>-|TRBJ2-7|TRBV12-3/TRBV12-4
CASSPSSPGVYEQYF
>-|TRBJ2-1|TRBV6-5
CASRGGGEYNEQFF
>-|TRBJ1-1|TRBV3-1
CASSQDIGRFLPMNTEAFF
>-|TRBJ2-1|TRBV6-2/TRBV6-3
CASSPSMSSYNEQFF
>-|TRBJ2-1|TRBV7-9
CASSLPSGSSYNEQFF
>-|TRBJ2-7|TRBV6-5
CASSQRTRRIYEQYF
>-|TRBJ1-4|TRBV4-1
CASSPGMTEKLFF
>-|TRBJ1-5|TRBV4-1
CASSQVEWQPQHF
>-|TRBJ2-3|TRBV10-3
CAISGGGLDTQYF
>-|TRBJ1-1|TRBV6-2/TRBV6-3
CASFPNRAFTEAFF
>-|TRBJ2-2|TRBV6-5
CASSYSGSTGELFF
>-|TRBJ1-6|TRBV4-1
CASSQPARGAHSPLHF
>TRBD1|TRBJ1-2|TRBV27
CASSFWDREPYGYTF
>-|TRBJ2-2|TRBV4-1
CASSDMYTGELFF
>-|TRBJ2-7|TRBV4-1
CASSTSPDYEQYF
>-|TRBJ2-7|TRBV4-1
CASSQDQAEQYF
>-|TRBJ1-2|TRBV4-1
CASSRTGPFEDGYTF
>-|TRBJ1-1|TRBV12-3/TRBV12-4
CASSRGPGAFF
>-|TRBJ1-1|TRBV27
CASSPEYMNTEAFF